This T cell receptor (beta chain) comes out of a study of control samples from healthy donors and cancer patients. Libraries were prepared by immunoSEQ multiplex PCR; TCRdb keeps only in-frame clonotypes and omits some of them. The profile covers over 80,000 clones, with 70% to 80% appearing a single time and about 10% taken by the ten largest. The trim removed 6 bases at V and 3 bases at J, leaving 9 bases unmatched. CDR3 length equals 15 residues. Germline V lookup: CDR1 LGHDT, CDR2 YNNKEL (reference sequence). This chain links TRBV3-1 (or the pseudogene TRBV3-2) with TRBJ2-7; 9 positions match TRBD1. The source material was blood. The sequence came from a woman aged 25 to 39 in good health. The CDR3 loop reads CASRRAGTGIYEQYF. The CDR3 bases are TGTGCCAGCAGACGCGCGGGGACAGGGATCTACGAGCAGTACTTC.